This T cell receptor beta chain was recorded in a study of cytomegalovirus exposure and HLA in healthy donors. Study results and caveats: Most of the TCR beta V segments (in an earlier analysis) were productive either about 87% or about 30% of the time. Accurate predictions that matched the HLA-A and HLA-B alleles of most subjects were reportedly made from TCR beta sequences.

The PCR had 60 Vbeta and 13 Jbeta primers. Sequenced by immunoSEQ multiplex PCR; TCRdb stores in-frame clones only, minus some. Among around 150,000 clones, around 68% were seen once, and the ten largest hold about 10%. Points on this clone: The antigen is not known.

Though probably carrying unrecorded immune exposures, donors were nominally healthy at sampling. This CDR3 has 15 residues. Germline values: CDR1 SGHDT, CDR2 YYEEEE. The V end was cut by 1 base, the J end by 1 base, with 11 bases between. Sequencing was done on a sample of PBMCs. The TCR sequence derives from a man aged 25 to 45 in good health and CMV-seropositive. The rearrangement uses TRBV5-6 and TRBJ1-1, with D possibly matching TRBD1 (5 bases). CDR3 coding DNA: TGTGCCAGCAGCTTGTTCGACAGCCGGAACACTGAAGCTTTCTTT. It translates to CASSLFDSRNTEAFF.